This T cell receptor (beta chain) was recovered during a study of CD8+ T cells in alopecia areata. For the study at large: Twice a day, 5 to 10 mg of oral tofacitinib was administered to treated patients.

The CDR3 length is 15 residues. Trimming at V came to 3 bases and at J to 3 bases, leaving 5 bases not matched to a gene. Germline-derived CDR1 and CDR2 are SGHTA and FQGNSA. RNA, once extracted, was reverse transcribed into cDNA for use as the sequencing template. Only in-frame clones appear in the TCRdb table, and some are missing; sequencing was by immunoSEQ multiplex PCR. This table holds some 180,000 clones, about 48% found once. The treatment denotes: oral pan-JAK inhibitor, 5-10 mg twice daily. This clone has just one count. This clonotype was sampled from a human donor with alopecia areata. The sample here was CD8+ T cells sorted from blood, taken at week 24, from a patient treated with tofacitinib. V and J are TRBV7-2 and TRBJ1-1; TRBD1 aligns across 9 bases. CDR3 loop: CASSLGTGSHTEAFF. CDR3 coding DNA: TGTGCCAGCAGCTTGGGGACAGGGTCGCACACTGAAGCTTTCTTT. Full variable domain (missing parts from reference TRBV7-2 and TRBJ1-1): GAGVSQSPSNKVTEKGKDVELRCDPISGHTALYWYRQSLGQGLEFLIYFQGNSAPDKSGLPSDRFSAERTGGSVSTLTIQRTQQEDSAVYLCASSLGTGSHTEAFFGQGTRLTVV.